These 28 T cell receptor beta chains originate from one sample sequenced in a study of long-term antiretroviral therapy in people with HIV. Survey level was the resolution at which the v3.0 immunoSEQ assay ran. Sequencing used immunoSEQ multiplex PCR; TCRdb keeps in-frame clones, though not all of them. The table lists 33,000 or so clones, roughly four fifths of them singletons. The specimen was unsorted PBMCs, collected 0.3 years after starting antiretroviral therapy. All receptors come from a man aged 18 to 35 with HIV.

The chain recombines TRBV6-5 with TRBJ1-2; no definite D call. CDR3 length: 12 residues. Germline V gives CDR1 MNHEY, CDR2 SVGAGI. V dropped 10 bases and J dropped 5 bases, with 14 bases sitting between them. CDR3 DNA sequence: TGTGCCACCCGCGGGCAAGCTTATGGCTACACCTTC. Protein: CATRGQAYGYTF.

V and J are TRBV29-1 and TRBJ2-7; perhaps TRBD1 as D (6 bases). CDR3 length: 11 residues. V lost 7 bases and J lost 4, with 11 bases in between. Germline V gene sequence: CDR1 SQVTM, CDR2 ANQGSEA. CDR3 region: CSGGQPYEQYF. The CDR3 bases are TGCAGCGGGGGGCAACCTTACGAGCAGTACTTC.

The V call is TRBV27, the J call TRBJ2-2; no clear D. The germline CDR1 and CDR2 sequences are MNHEY and SMNVEV (reference sequence). The CDR3 runs 12 residues. The V end lost 1 base, the J end lost 6 bases, and 3 bases lay between the germline ends. The CDR3 sequence: CASSLLAGELFF. The CDR3 coding sequence is TGTGCCAGCAGTTTATTAGCCGGGGAGCTGTTTTTT.

The gene calls are TRBV21-1 and TRBJ1-4. TRBV21-1 is termed a pseudogene. The CDR3 sequence is 16 residues long. Written as DNA, the CDR3 is TGTGCCAGCAGCAATAGCTCGGCTGCAACTAATGAAAAACTGTTTTTT. Amino acid sequence: CASSNSSAATNEKLFF.

This chain connects TRBV6-5 to TRBJ1-5; D remains unclear. The germline gives CDR1 MNHEY, CDR2 SVGAGI. Trimming left V 5 bases short and J 1 base short, with 9 bases between. CDR3 length: 14 residues. This CDR3 reads CASSTRGSNQPQHF. As DNA, the CDR3 is TGTGCCAGCAGTACGCGAGGGAGCAATCAGCCCCAGCATTTT.

Only a few counts were recorded for this clone. The chain links TRBV4-1 to TRBJ2-1, with TRBD2 identical over 13 bases. The CDR3 is 16 residues long. J gave up 3 bases and V 3 bases, and 2 bases lay outside the gene matches. Germline values: CDR1 MGHRA, CDR2 YSYEKL. CDR3 sequence reads: CASSHRTSGGYNEQFF. The CDR3 nucleotides read TGCGCCAGCAGCCACCGGACTAGCGGGGGCTACAATGAGCAGTTCTTC.

The rearrangement uses TRBV4-3 and TRBJ2-1, with D possibly being TRBD2 (5 bases). Germline assignment: CDR1 LGHNA and CDR2 YSLEER. The CDR3 spans 15 residues. The V and J ends lost 1 base and 8 bases respectively, with 15 bases between them. CDR3 coding DNA: TGCGCCAGCAGCCAAGGCGGGCCTAGAACGGATGAGCAGTTCTTC. It translates to CASSQGGPRTDEQFF.

The genes are TRBV5-1 and TRBJ2-3; TRBD1 is a possible D gene (5 bases). Trimming removed 3 bases at V and 2 bases at J, with 19 bases between. CDR3 length equals 17 residues. The germline V gene encodes CDR1 SGHRS and CDR2 YFSETQ. CDR3 residues: CASSYGATGWNTDTQYF. The CDR3, as DNA: TGCGCCAGCAGCTATGGGGCCACTGGCTGGAACACAGATACGCAGTATTTT.

The V gene is TRBV9, the J gene TRBJ2-7; perhaps TRBD1 as D (7 bases). CDR1 and CDR2 from the germline V gene are SGDLS and YYNGEE. The CDR3 is made up of 16 amino acids. Trimming left V 0 bases short and J 6 bases short, with 19 bases between. This CDR3 is CASSVGSGGPLGEQYF. The CDR3 coding sequence is TGTGCCAGCAGCGTAGGGTCAGGGGGGCCCCTCGGCGAGCAGTACTTC.

The chain joins TRBV15 to TRBJ1-5; no definite D call. The V gene's germline CDR1 is LNHNV and CDR2 YYDKDF (reference sequence). This CDR3 contains 14 residues. Trimming stripped 11 bases from V and 12 bases from J, with 26 bases between. In DNA form, the CDR3 reads TGTGCCCCGGGTTTCGTAATTTGCGGCCAACGCCAGCATTTT. Residues: CAPGFVICGQRQHF.

The CDR3: CASSVGEGLLPEQYF. The CDR3 nucleotides read TGTGCCAGCAGCGTAGGGGAGGGGTTGCTTCCCGAGCAGTACTTC. J is TRBJ2-7 and V is TRBV9; 7 nucleotides line up with TRBD2. The CDR3 has 15 amino acids. V gave up 0 bases and J gave up 6 bases; unmatched junction bases: 9. CDR1 is SGDLS and CDR2 is YYNGEE in the germline V gene.

The gene calls are TRBV6-5 and TRBJ2-3; D gene uncertain. Germline-derived CDR1 and CDR2 are MNHEY and SVGAGI. V was shortened by 0 bases and J by 6 bases, with 10 bases between the two germline ends. The CDR3 covers 14 residues. The CDR3 sequence is CASSYSSLGDTQYF. CDR3 DNA sequence: TGTGCCAGCAGTTACTCATCGTTGGGGGATACGCAGTATTTT.

The chain has TRBV4-1 and TRBJ2-7; tentatively, D is TRBD1 (6 bases). Per the germline V gene, CDR1 is MGHRA and CDR2 is YSYEKL. Between the trimmed V and J ends, which lost 5 bases and 5 bases, there was a span of 19 bases. This CDR3 contains 15 residues. In DNA form, the CDR3 reads TGCGCCAGCAGCTTTGTGGCAGGGGTTCTCCACGAGCAGTACTTC. Its translation is CASSFVAGVLHEQYF.

V is TRBV19 and J is TRBJ1-2; D is undetermined. With 0 bases removed from V and 4 bases from J, the gap between germline ends came to 9 bases. Germline CDR1 reads LNHDA; CDR2 reads SQIVND (reference sequence). This CDR3 contains 14 residues. This CDR3 reads CASSIEAGVYGYTF. For the CDR3, the DNA is TGTGCCAGTAGTATAGAGGCTGGGGTCTATGGCTACACCTTC.

The genes are TRBV12-5 and TRBJ2-7; 9 nucleotides line up with TRBD2. The CDR3 runs 18 residues. CDR1 is LGHNT and CDR2 is FRNRAP in the germline V gene. V was clipped by 0 bases and J by 3 bases; unmatched bases: 12. The DNA for the CDR3 is TGTGCTAGTGGTTTGGTTATACTAGCGGGCTCTCAGATCTACGAGCAGTACTTC. Its translation is CASGLVILAGSQIYEQYF. Based on the CDR3 plus reference TRBV12-5 and TRBJ2-7, the full variable domain is DARVTQTPRHKVTEMGQEVTMRCQPILGHNTVFWYRQTMMQGLELLAYFRNRAPLDDSGMPKDRFSAEMPDATLATLKIQPSEPRDSAVYFCASGLVILAGSQIYEQYFGPGTRLTVT.

The V gene is TRBV9, the J gene TRBJ2-7, with 8 bases matching TRBD2. The ends lost 3 bases at V and 5 bases at J; junction bases unmatched: 10. Germline lookup yields CDR1 SGDLS and CDR2 YYNGEE. CDR3 length: 15 amino acids. The chain's CDR3 is CASSEHAATSDEQYF. The CDR3 nucleotides are TGTGCCAGCAGCGAGCACGCCGCGACTAGCGACGAGCAGTACTTC.

There are a few counts of this clone. The chain combines TRBV30 with TRBJ1-3; 7 bases line up with TRBD1. V dropped 8 bases and J dropped 0; count of bases not matched to a gene: 10. This CDR3 is built from 15 residues. The germline gives CDR1 GTSNPN, CDR2 SVGIG (reference sequence). CDR3 coding DNA: TGTGCCCATTGGGTAAACAGGGGCTCTGGAAACACCATATATTTT. Translated, it gives CAHWVNRGSGNTIYF.

The rearrangement joins TRBV30 to TRBJ2-2, with 13 positions matching TRBD2. The J segment lost 2 bases and the V segment lost 7 bases, leaving 1 base of the junction unmatched. The germline gives CDR1 GTSNPN, CDR2 SVGIG (reference sequence). The CDR3 totals 14 residues. The CDR3 nucleotides are TGTGCCTTGGGACTAGCGGGAAACACCGGGGAGCTGTTTTTT. Protein sequence: CALGLAGNTGELFF. Based on the CDR3 plus reference TRBV30 and TRBJ2-2, the full variable domain is SQTIHQWPATLVQPVGSPLSLECTVEGTSNPNLYWYRQAAGRGLQLLFYSVGIGQISSEVPQNLSASRPQDRQFILSSKKLLLSDSGFYLCALGLAGNTGELFFGEGSRLTVL.

This clone was counted a few times. V and J are TRBV2 and TRBJ1-4; D gene unclear. Germline V gives CDR1 SNHLY, CDR2 FYNNEI. The CDR3 consists of 12 residues. V lost 1 base and J 13 bases, leaving 10 bases between the germline ends. The CDR3 DNA reads as TGTGCCAGCAGTGAAGACTATATGGGACTGTTTTTT. It encodes CASSEDYMGLFF.

This chain links TRBV2 with TRBJ1-6, with D hard to call. Per germline, CDR1 SNHLY and CDR2 FYNNEI. This CDR3 is 14 amino acids long. V lost 3 bases, J lost 6 bases, and 9 bases lay in between. The CDR3 nucleotides read TGTGCCAGCAGTGATGTGGGGAGTAATTCACCCCTCCACTTT. Its translation: CASSDVGSNSPLHF.

The chain combines TRBV7-8 with TRBJ1-3; D unresolved. The CDR3 length is 18 residues. V lost 1 base and J lost 3, with 19 bases in between. The V gene's germline CDR1 is SGHVS and CDR2 FQNEAQ. CDR3 sequence reads: CASSLEISARSGGNTIYF. DNA of the CDR3: TGTGCCAGCAGCTTAGAAATATCCGCGCGGAGCGGTGGAAACACCATATATTTT.

The chain employs TRBV28 and TRBJ2-7, with D perhaps TRBD2 (6 bases). This CDR3 is 13 amino acids long. Germline CDR1 reads MDHEN; CDR2 reads SYDVKM. With 5 bases removed from V and 0 bases from J, the gap between germline ends came to 8 bases. This CDR3 reads CASSASDSYEQYF. The CDR3 DNA reads as TGTGCCAGCAGTGCTAGCGACTCCTACGAGCAGTACTTC.

The chain joins TRBV18 to TRBJ2-6; no definite D call. Germline CDR1 and CDR2: KGHSH and LQKENI. V was pared by 0 bases and J by 2 bases, with 11 bases between. CDR3 length: 17 residues. Here the CDR3 DNA reads TGTGCCAGCTCACCACCTAGTCAAGGTACTGGGGCCAACGTCCTGACTTTC. It is translated as CASSPPSQGTGANVLTF.

The chain is built from TRBV2 and TRBJ2-1; tentatively, D is TRBD1 or TRBD2 (5 bases each). The CDR3 extends over 15 amino acids. V lost 2 bases and J 7 bases, leaving 15 bases between the germline ends. Germline CDR1 is SNHLY and CDR2 is FYNNEI. The CDR3 nucleotides read TGTGCCAGCAGTGAATCGAACGAGGGGTGGAATGAGCAGTTCTTC. Translating it yields CASSESNEGWNEQFF.

The chain has TRBV2 and TRBJ2-7; no definite D call. The CDR3 length is 12 residues. Trimming took off 1 base at V and 3 bases at J, with 4 bases between the two ends. CDR1 and CDR2 (germline): SNHLY, FYNNEI. For the CDR3, the DNA is TGTGCCAGCAGTGAAGGCAACTACGAGCAGTACTTC. Protein sequence: CASSEGNYEQYF. The full variable domain, its missing parts supplied by reference TRBV2 and TRBJ2-7, is EPEVTQTPSHQVTQMGQEVILRCVPISNHLYFYWYRQILGQKVEFLVSFYNNEISEKSEIFDDQFSVERPDGSNFTLKIRSTKLEDSAMYFCASSEGNYEQYFGPGTRLTVT.

This rearrangement joins TRBV11-1 to TRBJ2-5; unclear D gene. Germline V gene lookup returns CDR1 SGHAT and CDR2 FQDESV (reference sequence). V lost 4 bases to trimming and J lost 4 bases, with 16 bases between them. This CDR3 is 15 amino acids long. The CDR3 loop is CASSYGVGFRETQYF. CDR3 coding DNA: TGTGCCAGCAGCTACGGAGTAGGCTTCCGAGAGACCCAGTACTTC.

This clone was recorded only once. V usage is TRBV9 and J usage is TRBJ2-3; D may match TRBD1 or TRBD2 (5 bases each). The ends were cut back, 2 bases at V and 1 base at J, with 8 bases in the middle. Germline V gene data show CDR1 as SGDLS and CDR2 as YYNGEE. The CDR3 consists of 14 residues. This chain's CDR3 is CASSVRGGTDTQYF. Written as DNA, the CDR3 is TGTGCCAGCAGCGTCCGAGGGGGCACAGATACGCAGTATTTT. The full variable domain, with the rest looked up from reference TRBV9 and TRBJ2-3, is DSGVTQTPKHLITATGQRVTLRCSPRSGDLSVYWYQQSLDQGLQFLIQYYNGEERAKGNILERFSAQQFPDLHSELNLSSLELGDSALYFCASSVRGGTDTQYFGPGTRLTVL.

The chain links TRBV6-1 to TRBJ2-3, with D perhaps given as TRBD1 or TRBD2 (5 bases each). The CDR3 runs 15 residues. The germline CDR1 and CDR2 sequences are MNHNS and SASEGT. Trimming cost V 4 bases and J 1 base, with 12 bases left between them. CDR3 nucleotide sequence: TGTGCCAGCAGTGGAGGGGCTTATGGCACAGATACGCAGTATTTT. This sequence encodes CASSGGAYGTDTQYF.